This TCR beta chain originates from a study of Tregs in tolerant kidney transplant recipients. Study details: An approximately 3-day belatacept mixed lymphocyte reaction, sometimes plus 5-day graft donor restimulation, preceded CD4+CD25+CD127- sorting. Sorting used antibodies to exclude donor cells. Points from the study as a whole: Tregs expanded with activated donor B cells seemed most donor-specific.

The data were produced by immunoSEQ multiplex PCR, yet TCRdb's version contains in-frame clones alone and is incomplete. In the table there are tens of thousands of clones, about 95% of which are singletons. About this clone itself: What it recognizes is unknown.

Germline V gene sequence: CDR1 LNHDA, CDR2 SQIVND (reference sequence). V shed 6 bases and J shed 6 bases, with 15 bases lying between them. The CDR3 loop spans 14 amino acids. The chain has TRBV19 and TRBJ1-5, with TRBD1 as a possible D gene (5 bases). The TCR originated in a human donor in good health. The specimen was Tregs from blood cultured with allogeneic cells. The CDR3, as DNA: TGTGCCAGTAGACCCGGAGGGAGGGGTCAGCCCCAGCATTTT. Translated: CASRPGGRGQPQHF.